This TCR beta chain emerged from a study of post-analysis software for immune sequencing data. For the study at large: Relapsing-remitting, secondary progressive and progressive-relapsing multiple sclerosis were all included among the disease courses.

CDR1 is MNHEY, CDR2 SVGAGI, per germline. The junction had 5 bases not matched to a gene; V was cut back by 6 bases and J by 0 bases. This CDR3 has 15 amino acids. About this clonotype itself: Its antigen is unknown.

Unique-molecular-identifier-tagged TCR beta cDNA libraries were used. TCRdb independently ran MiXCR on the PCR reads; one entry per CDR3 protein. In the table there are around 710,000 distinct CDR3 sequences, just over 45% of which are singletons. Broader study findings: The study found TRBV5-6, TRBV5-1 and TRBV20-1 among several TRBV segments more frequent in patients than controls.

The receptor was derived from a girl under 18 with multiple sclerosis. Sequenced input: blood. The rearrangement links TRBV6-5 to TRBJ1-1, with 9 bases identical to TRBD1. CDR3 sequence reads: CASSQTGGLNTEAFF. CDR3 DNA sequence: TGTGCCAGCAGCCAGACAGGGGGGCTGAACACTGAAGCTTTCTTT.